A single sample gave rise to the 27 T cell receptor beta chains below, sequenced in a study of control samples from healthy donors and cancer patients (dated by TCRdb to 2018 to 2020). To prepare the library, the immunoSEQ multiplex PCR assay was applied. TCRdb mirrors the immuneACCESS table, restricted to in-frame sequences. Some clones are absent from its copies; in checked studies, under half trace to an unresolved V gene, and the reason for the others is unknown. The sample table holds some 200,000 clones, of which 91% were seen once. The ten biggest clones cover approximately 1.6% of the sample. The specimen was blood. The origin of the receptors is a woman in her 30s in good health.

This clone was counted a single time. This sequence joins TRBV5-4 and TRBJ2-7, with 9 nucleotides matching TRBD2. The germline gives CDR1 SGHNT, CDR2 YYREEE (reference sequence). The CDR3 contains 14 residues. Trimming cost V 0 bases and J 5 bases; bases outside gene matches: 3. CDR3 nucleotides: TGTGCCAGCAGCTTGGATAGCGGGAGAAACGAGCAGTACTTC. Its translation: CASSLDSGRNEQYF. The full variable domain, rest sourced from reference TRBV5-4 and TRBJ2-7, is ETGVTQSPTHLIKTRGQQVTLRCSSQSGHNTVSWYQQALGQGPQFIFQYYREEENGRGNFPPRFSGLQFPNYSSELNVNALELDDSALYLCASSLDSGRNEQYFGPGTRLTVT.

In regard to this clone: The sample has other DNA sequences that encode this CDR3 too. V gene TRBV5-1 combines with J gene TRBJ1-1; D remains ambiguous. This CDR3 has 14 residues. Germline V gene sequence: CDR1 SGHRS, CDR2 YFSETQ. V lost 0 bases and J lost 0, with 6 bases in between. This chain's CDR3 is CASSLAQMNTEAFF. CDR3 bases: TGCGCCAGCAGCTTGGCCCAGATGAACACTGAAGCTTTCTTT.

This chain uses TRBV19 with TRBJ1-1; maybe TRBD1 (5 bases). Trimming took off 1 base at V and 2 bases at J, with 11 bases between the two ends. The germline V gene has CDR1 LNHDA and CDR2 SQIVND (reference sequence). The CDR3 totals 15 residues. The CDR3 loop reads CASSIVGGTNTEAFF. CDR3 in DNA: TGTGCCAGTAGTATAGTTGGGGGAACTAACACTGAAGCTTTCTTT.

CDR3 bases: TGTGCCAGCAGCTTATTGAGTAGCGGGAGCGATACGCAGTATTTT. Encoded protein: CASSLLSSGSDTQYF. The V gene is TRBV7-8, the J gene TRBJ2-3; 9 bases are shared with TRBD2. The CDR3 is made up of 15 amino acids. Germline V lookup: CDR1 SGHVS, CDR2 FQNEAQ. Trimming cost V 2 bases and J 6 bases; bases outside gene matches: 6.

V and J are TRBV19 and TRBJ1-4; no reliable D call. CDR1 LNHDA and CDR2 SQIVND come from the germline V gene (reference sequence). V was pared by 4 bases and J by 6 bases, with 9 bases between. The CDR3 is 13 residues long. The CDR3 loop is CASSRGWDEKLFF. The CDR3 coding sequence is TGTGCCAGTAGTAGAGGGTGGGATGAAAAACTGTTTTTT.

The genes are TRBV11-3 and TRBJ2-1, with 14 bases identical to TRBD2. With 5 bases clipped from V and 7 bases from J, the junction kept 7 bases outside the gene matches. Germline-derived CDR1 and CDR2 are SGHNT and YENEEA. The CDR3 covers 16 residues. CDR3 DNA: TGTGCCAGCAGCCCCCGGACTAGCGGGAGGAGGAATGAGCAGTTCTTC. Translation gives CASSPRTSGRRNEQFF. The full variable domain, with the rest looked up from reference TRBV11-3 and TRBJ2-1, is EAGVVQSPRYKIIEKKQPVAFWCNPISGHNTLYWYLQNLGQGPELLIRYENEEAVDDSQLPKDRFSAERLKGVDSTLKIQPAELGDSAVYLCASSPRTSGRRNEQFFGPGTRLTVL.

With respect to this clone: This same CDR3 is encoded by further DNA sequences in the sample. The CDR3 here is CASRVNTEAFF. CDR3 sequence (DNA): TGTGCCAGCAGGGTGAACACTGAAGCTTTCTTT. This chain connects TRBV28 to TRBJ1-1; D call uncertain. This CDR3 has 11 residues. The V gene's germline CDR1 is MDHEN and CDR2 SYDVKM. Trimming removed 6 bases from V and 0 bases from J, with 2 bases in between.

The V and J genes are TRBV5-1 and TRBJ2-1; D could derive from TRBD1 or TRBD2 (5 bases each). V lost 0 bases and J 5 bases, leaving 9 bases between the germline ends. Germline CDR1 SGHRS, CDR2 YFSETQ. This CDR3 spans 14 amino acids. The CDR3 DNA sequence: TGCGCCAGCAGCTTGGGGGACGCCGACAATGAGCAGTTCTTC. It codes for CASSLGDADNEQFF.

The CDR3 reads CASSQDRNSNQPQHF. The CDR3 nucleotides are TGTGCCAGCAGCCAAGATCGGAATAGCAATCAGCCCCAGCATTTT. This chain connects TRBV4-2 to TRBJ1-5; D is undetermined. The germline V gene encodes CDR1 LGHNA and CDR2 YNFKEQ. V shed 0 bases and J shed 0 bases, with 6 bases lying between them. The CDR3 spans 15 residues.

This chain links TRBV7-9 with TRBJ2-6, with D maybe TRBD1 (6 bases). CDR3 length: 17 residues. The germline gives CDR1 SEHNR, CDR2 FQNEAQ (reference sequence). Trimming stripped 0 bases from V and 3 bases from J, with 12 bases between. CDR3 in amino acids: CASSLASGVSGANVLTF. In DNA form, the CDR3 reads TGTGCCAGCAGCTTAGCCTCAGGGGTGAGTGGGGCCAACGTCCTGACTTTC.

The rearrangement uses TRBV18 and TRBJ1-1; D not certain. The length of the CDR3 is 12 residues. Trimming cost V 2 bases and J 7 bases, with 8 bases left between them. The germline CDR1 and CDR2 sequences are KGHSH and LQKENI. The CDR3 spells CASSPGEVEAFF. The CDR3 DNA reads TGTGCCAGCTCACCAGGGGAGGTTGAAGCTTTCTTT.

This chain uses TRBV18 with TRBJ1-3, with D maybe TRBD1 (5 bases). The V gene lost 5 bases and the J gene lost 2 bases, with 13 bases spanning the gap. This CDR3 region has 15 residues. Per germline, CDR1 KGHSH and CDR2 LQKENI. This CDR3 is CASSTGTLPGNTIYF. DNA of the CDR3: TGTGCCAGCTCAACCGGGACTTTGCCTGGAAACACCATATATTTT.

The V gene is TRBV7-6, the J gene TRBJ2-3, with D hard to call. V lost 0 bases and J 2 bases, leaving 3 bases between the germline ends. This CDR3 has 13 residues. The germline V gene has CDR1 SGHVS and CDR2 FNYEAQ. The CDR3 coding sequence is TGTGCCAGCAGCTTAGCTGTCACAGATACGCAGTATTTT. Translated: CASSLAVTDTQYF.

This clone was recorded only once. The rearrangement joins TRBV5-1 to TRBJ2-5; no firm D call. V lost 2 bases, J lost 1 base, and 12 bases lay in between. From germline, CDR1 is SGHRS and CDR2 YFSETQ. This CDR3 spans 15 amino acids. The CDR3 reads CASSLQGQPQETQYF. In nucleotides, the CDR3 is TGCGCCAGCAGCTTACAAGGCCAACCCCAAGAGACCCAGTACTTC.

A note on this clone: Mismatch with germline at one junction end may stem from a read error. The rearrangement uses TRBV6-1 and TRBJ1-1; D ambiguous. CDR3 size: 13 residues. CDR1 is MNHNS and CDR2 is SASEGT in the germline V gene. As DNA, the CDR3 is TGTGCCAGCAGTGAAACAGAGATCACTGAAACTTTCTTT. The encoded protein is CASSETEITETFF.

The chain links TRBV13 to TRBJ1-2; D perhaps matches TRBD1 (6 bases). CDR1 is PRHDT and CDR2 is FYEKMQ in the germline V gene (reference sequence). CDR3 length: 14 amino acids. V was shortened by 0 bases and J by 5 bases, with 10 bases between the two germline ends. CDR3 DNA: TGTGCCAGCAGCTTAGGACAGGGCGATTATGGCTACACCTTC. Translated: CASSLGQGDYGYTF.

The chain has TRBV3-1 (or the pseudogene TRBV3-2) and TRBJ2-5; the match to TRBD2 covers 13 bases. The length of the CDR3 is 16 residues. V trimming: 1 base; J trimming: 5 bases; junction bases outside the gene matches: 4. Per germline, CDR1 LGHDT and CDR2 YNNKEL (reference sequence). CDR3 DNA sequence: TGTGCCAGCAGCCAAGGGACTAGCGGGAGATTGGAGACCCAGTACTTC. Translated, it gives CASSQGTSGRLETQYF.

This clone turned up a few times. Other DNA sequences in this sample translate to the same CDR3. This chain links TRBV7-3 with TRBJ1-1; D uncertain. From germline, CDR1 is SGHTA and CDR2 FQGTGA. The V end was cut by 5 bases, the J end by 1 base, with 8 bases between. This CDR3 comprises 13 residues. CDR3 in DNA: TGTGCCAGCAGCCCGACACCGAACACTGAAGCTTTCTTT. This sequence encodes CASSPTPNTEAFF.

The V and J genes are TRBV12-3 or TRBV12-4 and TRBJ1-1; D may be TRBD1 (6 bases). The V end lost 3 bases, the J end lost 6 bases, and 11 bases lay between the germline ends. This CDR3 is built from 13 residues. CDR3 bases: TGTGCCAGCAGTTTCGCGTCAGGGGCTGAAGCTTTCTTT. As protein: CASSFASGAEAFF.

With respect to this clone: The sample carries other DNA sequences with the same CDR3. DNA for the CDR3: TGTGCCAGCAGTGACCTAGCGGGAGGCCAAGATACGCAGTATTTT. Translation: CASSDLAGGQDTQYF. The rearrangement uses TRBV6-4 and TRBJ2-3, with 11 bases matching TRBD2. V was pared by 2 bases and J by 5 bases, with 3 bases of the junction left unmatched. The germline V gene has CDR1 MRHNA and CDR2 SNTAGT. This CDR3 spans 15 amino acids.

The chain combines TRBV27 with TRBJ2-5; D uncertain. Germline V gives CDR1 MNHEY, CDR2 SMNVEV (reference sequence). The CDR3 spans 14 residues. V was trimmed by 7 bases and J by 2 bases, leaving 14 bases between them. The CDR3 DNA reads as TGTGCCAGCAATGGTCACGGCAGACAAGAGACCCAGTACTTC. Protein sequence: CASNGHGRQETQYF.

As concerns this clone: The junction differs from germline at one of its ends, possibly a read error. V is TRBV3-1 (or the pseudogene TRBV3-2) and J is TRBJ2-2, with 10 bases that match TRBD1. This CDR3 is 15 amino acids long. Germline V gene sequence: CDR1 LGHDT, CDR2 YNNKEL (reference sequence). CDR3 residues: CARSQDRGPRGELFF. The DNA of the CDR3 is TGTGCCCGCAGCCAAGACAGGGGGCCGAGGGGGGAGCTGTTTTTT.

J is TRBJ1-1 and V is TRBV11-2, with D tentatively TRBD1 (5 bases). From germline, CDR1 is SGHAT and CDR2 FQNNGV. The CDR3 extends over 15 amino acids. V lost 4 bases, J lost 0 bases, and 12 bases lay in between. For the CDR3, the DNA is TGTGCCAGCAGCTCGAGGGCAGGGCTGAACACTGAAGCTTTCTTT. Its protein product is CASSSRAGLNTEAFF.

The genes are TRBV6-4 and TRBJ2-2, with a possible D match to TRBD1 (6 bases). V lost 0 bases and J 1 base, leaving 6 bases between the germline ends. Germline V gives CDR1 MRHNA, CDR2 SNTAGT. The CDR3 has 15 residues. The CDR3 nucleotides read TGTGCCAGCAGTGACTCGGACAGGAACACCGGGGAGCTGTTTTTT. Protein product: CASSDSDRNTGELFF.

V and J are TRBV18 and TRBJ2-7; 10 bases align to TRBD1. Germline assignment: CDR1 KGHSH and CDR2 LQKENI. The V gene end was trimmed by 3 bases and the J gene end by 7 bases; junction bases not matched to a gene: 6. CDR3 size: 14 residues. CDR3 sequence (DNA): TGTGCCAGCTCACCGGGACAGGGGCCGGAGGAGCAGTACTTC. This translates into CASSPGQGPEEQYF. Full variable domain (missing parts from reference TRBV18 and TRBJ2-7): NAGVMQNPRHLVRRRGQEARLRCSPMKGHSHVYWYRQLPEEGLKFMVYLQKENIIDESGMPKERFSAEFPKEGPSILRIQQVVRGDSAAYFCASSPGQGPEEQYFGPGTRLTVT.

V gene TRBV7-2 combines with J gene TRBJ2-2, with D unresolved. V was clipped by 2 bases and J by 0 bases, with 10 bases between them. The germline gives CDR1 SGHTA, CDR2 FQGNSA. This CDR3 has 16 residues. This CDR3 is CASSLLPRSNTGELFF. The CDR3 DNA follows: TGTGCCAGCAGCTTACTACCTAGGTCGAACACCGGGGAGCTGTTTTTT.

This clone occurred once. The genes are TRBV6-6 and TRBJ1-6, with D unresolved. Trimming left V 6 bases short and J 0 bases short, with 12 bases between. The CDR3 sequence is 16 residues long. Germline lookup yields CDR1 MNHNY and CDR2 SVGAGI (reference sequence). The CDR3 sequence is CASSPGLYSYNSPLHF. As DNA, the CDR3 is TGTGCCAGCAGCCCCGGACTGTACTCCTATAATTCACCCCTCCACTTT.